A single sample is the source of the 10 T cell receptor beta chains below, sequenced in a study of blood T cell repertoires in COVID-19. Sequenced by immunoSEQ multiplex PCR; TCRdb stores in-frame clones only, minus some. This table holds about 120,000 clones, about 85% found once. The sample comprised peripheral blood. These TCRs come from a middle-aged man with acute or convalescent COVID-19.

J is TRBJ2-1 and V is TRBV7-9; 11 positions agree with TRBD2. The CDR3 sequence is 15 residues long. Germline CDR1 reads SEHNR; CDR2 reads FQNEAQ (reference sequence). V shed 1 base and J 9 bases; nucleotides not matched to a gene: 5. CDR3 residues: CASSLEGLAGGEQFF. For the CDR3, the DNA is TGTGCCAGCAGCTTAGAGGGGCTAGCGGGAGGTGAGCAGTTCTTC.

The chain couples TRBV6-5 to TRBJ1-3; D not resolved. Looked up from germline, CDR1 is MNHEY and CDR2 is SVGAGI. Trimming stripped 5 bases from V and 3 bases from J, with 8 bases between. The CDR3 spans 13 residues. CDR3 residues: CASSPRLGNTIYF. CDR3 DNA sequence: TGTGCCAGCAGTCCCCGACTTGGAAACACCATATATTTT.

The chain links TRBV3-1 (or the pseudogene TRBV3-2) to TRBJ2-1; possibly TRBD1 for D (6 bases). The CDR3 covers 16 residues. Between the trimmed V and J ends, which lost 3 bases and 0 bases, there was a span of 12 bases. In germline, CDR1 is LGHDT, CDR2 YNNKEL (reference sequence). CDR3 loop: CASSHYTGSSYNEQFF. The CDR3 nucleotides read TGTGCCAGCAGCCACTATACAGGGTCCTCCTACAATGAGCAGTTCTTC.

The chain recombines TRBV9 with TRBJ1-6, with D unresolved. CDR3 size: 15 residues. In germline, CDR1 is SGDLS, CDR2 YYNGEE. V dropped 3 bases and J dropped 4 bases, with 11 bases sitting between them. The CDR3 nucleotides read TGTGCCAGCAGCGGGGAGGCCGTTTATAATTCACCCCTCCACTTT. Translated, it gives CASSGEAVYNSPLHF.

CDR3 sequence reads: CASSLAPQVLVSGYTF. For the CDR3, the DNA is TGCGCCAGCAGCTTGGCCCCTCAGGTATTGGTATCTGGCTACACCTTC. The gene calls are TRBV5-1 and TRBJ1-2; D is ambiguous. This CDR3 contains 16 residues. Germline CDR1 SGHRS, CDR2 YFSETQ. The ends were cut back, 0 bases at V and 7 bases at J, with 19 bases in the middle.

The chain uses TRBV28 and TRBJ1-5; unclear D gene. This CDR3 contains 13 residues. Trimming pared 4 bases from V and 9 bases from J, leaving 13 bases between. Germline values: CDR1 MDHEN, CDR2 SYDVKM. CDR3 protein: CASSWAGSLPQHF. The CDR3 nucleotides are TGTGCCAGCAGTTGGGCCGGCTCTTTGCCCCAGCATTTT.

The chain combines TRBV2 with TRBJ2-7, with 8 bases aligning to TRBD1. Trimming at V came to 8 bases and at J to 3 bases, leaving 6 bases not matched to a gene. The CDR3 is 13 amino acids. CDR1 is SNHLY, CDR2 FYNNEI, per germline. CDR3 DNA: TGTGCCAGCGGGCGACAGGGGCGCTACGAGCAGTACTTC. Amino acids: CASGRQGRYEQYF.

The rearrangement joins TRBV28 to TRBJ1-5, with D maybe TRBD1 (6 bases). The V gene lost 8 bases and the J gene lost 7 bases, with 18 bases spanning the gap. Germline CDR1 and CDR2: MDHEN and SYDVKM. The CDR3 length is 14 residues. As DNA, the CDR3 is TGTGCCAGCTCCTCGGGGGGCGAAGAGCAGCCCCAGCATTTT. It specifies CASSSGGEEQPQHF.

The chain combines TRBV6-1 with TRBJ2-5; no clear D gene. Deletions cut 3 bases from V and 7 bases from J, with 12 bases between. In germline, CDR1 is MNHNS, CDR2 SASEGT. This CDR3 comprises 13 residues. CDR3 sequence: CASSEGTLGTQYF. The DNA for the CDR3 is TGTGCCAGCAGTGAGGGCACCTTAGGGACCCAGTACTTC.

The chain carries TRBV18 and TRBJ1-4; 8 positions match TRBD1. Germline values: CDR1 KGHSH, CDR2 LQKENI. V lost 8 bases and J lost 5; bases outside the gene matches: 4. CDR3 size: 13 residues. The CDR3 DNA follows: TGTGCCAGCACAGGGGGGTTGAATGAAAAACTGTTTTTT. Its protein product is CASTGGLNEKLFF.